Listed below are T cell receptor beta chains from one sample, sequenced in a study of shared clonotypes between healthy human individuals. Produced via immunoSEQ multiplex PCR; TCRdb's table is partial and in-frame only. The sample carries about 2.1 million clones, more than 85% recorded once. The sample taken for sequencing was naive CD8+ T cells from PBMCs. Receptor source: a man aged 18 to 29 in good health. Some clones in this sample may be carry-over from other donors' samples. The CDR3 runs from the conserved cysteine through the conserved F or W. The D gene is left open where the match is weak. Not every row has a clone size; where given, it reads once, few, many or a size class.

j_call d_call clone_size v_call cdr3_aa cdr3_nt
TRBJ2-5 TRBD2 NA TRBV11-2 CASSLGTRGKQETQYF TGTGCCAGCAGCTTGGGGACTAGGGGGAAGCAAGAGACCCAGTACTTC
TRBJ2-2 NA once TRBV27 CASSWAGQPTGELFF TGTGCCAGCAGTTGGGCGGGACAGCCGACCGGGGAGCTGTTTTTT
TRBJ1-5 TRBD1 NA TRBV5-6 CASSLEGAGQPQHF TGTGCCAGCAGCTTGGAGGGGGCAGGGCAGCCCCAGCATTTT
TRBJ1-4 NA NA TRBV25-1 CASSDLIPTNEKLFF TGTGCCAGCAGTGACCTTATACCGACTAATGAAAAACTGTTTTTT
TRBJ2-3 TRBD2 NA TRBV19 CASSITSGRSSDTQYF TGTGCCAGTAGTATAACTAGCGGGAGGAGCTCAGATACGCAGTATTTT
TRBJ2-5 NA NA TRBV7-9 CASSLGPLAQETQYF TGTGCCAGCAGCTTAGGTCCCCTCGCCCAAGAGACCCAGTACTTC
TRBJ2-7 NA NA TRBV4-1 CASSHTPRGMGMAYEQYF TGCGCCAGCAGCCACACCCCCCGGGGGATGGGGATGGCGTACGAGCAGTACTTC
TRBJ1-1 NA NA TRBV9 CASSVNRGGVMNTEAFF TGTGCCAGCAGCGTAAATCGGGGGGGCGTAATGAACACTGAAGCTTTCTTT
TRBJ2-2 NA NA TRBV2 CASEPGTSLFTGELFF TGTGCCAGCGAACCCGGGACATCACTTTTCACCGGGGAGCTGTTTTTT
TRBJ1-2 NA NA TRBV6-5 CASSYVRGIDYGYTF TGTGCCAGCAGTTACGTCCGGGGAATAGACTATGGCTACACCTTC
TRBJ2-6 TRBD2 NA TRBV7-9 CASSNGGLAGAGGANVLTF TGTGCCAGCAGCAACGGTGGGCTAGCGGGAGCGGGTGGGGCCAACGTCCTGACTTTC
TRBJ1-5 NA NA TRBV4-2 CASSQVLGGTYQPQHF TGTGCCAGCAGCCAAGTCTTGGGCGGGACTTATCAGCCCCAGCATTTT
TRBJ2-3 NA NA TRBV5-1 CASSLLIGTNTGDTQYF TGCGCCAGCAGCTTGCTTATAGGGACAAACACGGGGGATACGCAGTATTTT
TRBJ2-7 NA NA TRBV18 CASSPPTEAPYEQYF TGTGCCAGCTCACCACCGACGGAGGCACCCTACGAGCAGTACTTC
TRBJ2-7 TRBD2 NA TRBV30 CAWRARLAGFAYEQYF TGTGCCTGGAGGGCCAGACTAGCGGGTTTCGCCTACGAGCAGTACTTC
TRBJ2-7 NA NA TRBV27 CASSYDAGSRSKQYF TGTGCCAGCAGTTACGACGCGGGAAGTCGGTCAAAGCAGTACTTC
TRBJ2-7 TRBD1 once TRBV6-6 CASSYMGTDYEQYF TGTGCCAGCAGCTACATGGGGACAGACTACGAGCAGTACTTC
TRBJ2-3 NA NA TRBV27 CASQRRGTDTQYF TGTGCCAGCCAAAGAAGGGGCACAGATACGCAGTATTTT
TRBJ1-3 NA once TRBV7-2 CASSHARGFGGNTIYF TGTGCCAGCAGCCATGCAAGGGGGTTTGGGGGAAACACCATATATTTT
TRBJ2-1 NA NA TRBV9 CASSVGDVGRHNEQFF TGTGCCAGCAGCGTAGGGGATGTCGGGAGACACAATGAGCAGTTCTTC
TRBJ2-7 TRBD2 NA TRBV10-3 CAISDSLAGHNEQYF TGTGCCATCAGTGATTCCTTAGCGGGACACAACGAGCAGTACTTC
TRBJ2-2 NA NA TRBV2 CASSPGTLSGGELFF TGTGCCAGCAGTCCCGGGACCCTGAGCGGCGGGGAGCTGTTTTTT
TRBJ2-1 NA NA TRBV9 CASTASYEQFF TGTGCCAGCACCGCTTCCTATGAGCAGTTCTTC
TRBJ1-1 NA few TRBV29-1 CSVEFIWGREDTEAFF TGCAGCGTTGAATTCATCTGGGGTCGTGAGGACACTGAAGCTTTCTTT
TRBJ2-7 NA NA TRBV5-4 CASSPTGYEQYF TGTGCCAGCAGCCCGACAGGCTACGAGCAGTACTTC
TRBJ1-1 TRBD1 NA TRBV9 CASSVRGRDTEAFF TGTGCCAGCAGCGTGAGGGGGCGAGACACTGAAGCTTTCTTT
TRBJ2-2 TRBD2 NA TRBV19 CASSLLAGGPEGELFF TGTGCCAGTAGCTTACTAGCGGGAGGGCCGGAGGGGGAGCTGTTTTTT
TRBJ2-1 NA once TRBV29-1 CSVDAGSYNEQFF TGCAGCGTTGACGCGGGGAGCTACAATGAGCAGTTCTTC
TRBJ2-5 NA NA TRBV7-9 CASSHPGDPGARETQYF TGTGCCAGCAGCCACCCGGGGGACCCGGGGGCGCGGGAGACCCAGTACTTC
TRBJ2-7 TRBD1 NA TRBV28 CASSFATTGVVYEQYF TGTGCCAGCAGTTTTGCAACAACAGGGGTAGTTTACGAGCAGTACTTC
TRBJ1-5 NA NA TRBV28 CASSLALNQPQHF TGTGCCAGCAGTTTGGCCCTCAATCAGCCCCAGCATTTT
TRBJ2-1 NA NA TRBV28 CASSLGYRGDEQFF TGTGCCAGCAGTTTAGGTTATAGGGGGGATGAGCAGTTCTTC
TRBJ2-6 TRBD1 NA TRBV7-9 CASSSLQGAGANVLTF TGTGCCAGCAGCTCGCTACAGGGGGCTGGGGCCAACGTCCTGACTTTC
TRBJ2-7 TRBD1 NA TRBV7-6 CASSTRDRPYEQYF TGTGCCAGCAGCACCCGGGACAGGCCCTACGAGCAGTACTTC
TRBJ2-7 NA few TRBV27 CASSFSQGPESYEQYF TGTGCCAGCAGTTTTTCCCAGGGGCCGGAATCCTACGAGCAGTACTTC
TRBJ1-1 NA NA TRBV19 CASRGDTMNTEAFF TGTGCCAGTAGGGGGGACACGATGAACACTGAAGCTTTCTTT
TRBJ1-1 TRBD1 NA TRBV29-1 CSGYTGEVPEAFF TGCAGCGGATACACAGGGGAAGTGCCTGAAGCTTTCTTT
TRBJ2-1 TRBD2 NA TRBV27 CASSPPPDLSGRDYNEQFF TGTGCCAGCAGTCCGCCGCCCGACCTAAGCGGGAGGGACTACAATGAGCAGTTCTTC
TRBJ2-7 TRBD1 once TRBV2 CASSGGDRGPPYEQYF TGTGCCAGCAGCGGGGGGGACAGGGGGCCTCCCTACGAGCAGTACTTC
TRBJ1-1 NA NA TRBV19 CASSHSQAGFTEAFF TGTGCCAGTAGTCATAGCCAGGCGGGGTTTACTGAAGCTTTCTTT
TRBJ2-4 NA NA TRBV13 CASSPRALAKNIQYF TGTGCCAGCAGCCCCCGGGCTCTAGCCAAAAACATTCAGTACTTC
TRBJ1-5 TRBD1 NA TRBV15 CATSADRRTGGNQPQHF TGTGCCACCAGCGCCGACCGCAGGACAGGGGGAAATCAGCCCCAGCATTTT
TRBJ2-7 NA once TRBV27 CASRQVGTGTYEQYF TGTGCCAGCAGACAGGTTGGGACGGGAACCTACGAGCAGTACTTC
TRBJ2-3 NA once TRBV7-8 CASSSEGTESTDTQYF TGTGCCAGCAGCTCAGAAGGGACGGAGAGCACAGATACGCAGTATTTT
TRBJ2-7 NA NA TRBV5-8 CASSSPYHREAAYEQYF TGTGCCAGCAGCTCCCCTTACCACAGGGAAGCGGCCTACGAGCAGTACTTC
TRBJ1-1 TRBD1 NA TRBV5-6 CASSLRRGRRNTEAFF TGTGCCAGCAGCTTAAGGAGGGGGCGAAGGAACACTGAAGCTTTCTTT
TRBJ1-4 TRBD1 NA TRBV28 CASSLTDRGAFF TGTGCCAGCAGTTTGACGGACAGGGGAGCTTTTTTT
TRBJ1-4 NA NA TRBV28 CASSPWGGLHEKLFF TGTGCCAGCAGTCCGTGGGGTGGGTTGCATGAAAAACTGTTTTTT
TRBJ2-5 NA NA TRBV14 CASSQKRISRSETQYF TGTGCCAGCAGCCAAAAAAGGATTAGCAGGTCGGAGACCCAGTACTTC
TRBJ2-5 NA NA TRBV7-9 CASPGGTGGQETQYF TGTGCCAGCCCGGGCGGTACCGGGGGCCAAGAGACCCAGTACTTC
TRBJ2-7 TRBD1 once TRBV28 CASSSVRDRAYEQYF TGTGCCAGCAGTTCTGTCCGGGACAGGGCCTACGAGCAGTACTTC